This T cell receptor (beta chain) was captured by sequencing in a study of T cell responses to AZD1222 COVID-19 vaccine. Study findings and constraints: Only a handful of AZD1222 recipients, about six in all, had baseline seropositivity. Spike-specific TCR breadth and depth rose after two AZD1222 doses. Regions left unmutated in variants are reportedly the target of nearly half of spike-specific TCRs.

V shed 4 bases and J shed 4 bases, with 13 bases lying between them. The germline V gene has CDR1 MNHEY and CDR2 SMNVEV (reference sequence). This CDR3 spans 15 amino acids. Clones were sequenced by immunoSEQ multiplex PCR, and TCRdb holds only the in-frame ones, with some missing. This table holds about 130,000 clones, about 80% found once. This clone was seen more than once but under ten times. Its antigen is still unknown. The starting material was peripheral blood, obtained on day 0 of AZD1222 vaccination. The J gene is TRBJ1-4, the V gene TRBV27; weak D call: TRBD1 (5 bases). This sequence was found in an adult in good health. The CDR3 bases are TGTGCCAGCAGTTCCCGAGACAGTAGTAATGAAAAACTGTTTTTT. It encodes CASSSRDSSNEKLFF.